These 16 T cell receptor beta chains were all obtained from the same sample, sequenced in a study of shared clonotypes between healthy human individuals. Naive CD8 cells were CD45RO-negative, positively selected for CCR7, excluding terminally differentiated effector memory CD45RA+ cells. The protocol was immunoSEQ multiplex PCR, while the TCRdb copy is restricted to in-frame clones and leaves out a portion. The data show about 2 million clones, roughly 94% seen once. Sequenced: naive CD8+ T cells sorted from blood. Receptors originate from a man aged 18 to 35 in good health.

The chain uses TRBV4-1 and TRBJ2-1, with D unresolved. This CDR3 region has 15 residues. V gave up 1 base and J gave up 16 bases, with 23 bases separating them. Germline V gene data show CDR1 as MGHRA and CDR2 as YSYEKL. The CDR3 DNA follows: TGCGCCAGCAGCCAAGGGGTTGTCTGGGGTATGATGATATTCTTC. This encodes CASSQGVVWGMMIFF.

CDR3 bases: TGTGCCAGCAGTTTCTCTGGCGGGAGGATGTACGAGCAGTACTTC. It encodes CASSFSGGRMYEQYF. J is TRBJ2-7 and V is TRBV6-5, with 8 bases fitting TRBD2. The CDR3 consists of 15 residues. Per the germline V gene, CDR1 is MNHEY and CDR2 is SVGAGI. Trimming removed 4 bases from V and 4 bases from J; junction bases left unmatched: 9.

The chain combines TRBV7-9 with TRBJ2-1; D is possibly TRBD1 (6 bases). Looked up from germline, CDR1 is SEHNR and CDR2 is FQNEAQ (reference sequence). This CDR3 spans 18 amino acids. V lost 4 bases and J lost 7, with 26 bases in between. CDR3 region: CASSSPLGADIFLNEQFF. CDR3 nucleotide sequence: TGTGCCAGCAGCTCGCCCCTGGGGGCGGATATTTTCTTGAATGAGCAGTTCTTC.

The chain joins TRBV5-6 to TRBJ1-5; D is unclear. In germline, CDR1 is SGHDT, CDR2 YYEEEE. The length of the CDR3 is 16 residues. V shed 2 bases and J shed 0 bases, with 12 bases lying between them. The CDR3 nucleotides are TGTGCCAGCAGCTTTTCTGGGCAGTATAGCAATCAGCCCCAGCATTTT. Protein sequence: CASSFSGQYSNQPQHF.

The chain recombines TRBV15 with TRBJ2-1; D possibly corresponds to TRBD2 (6 bases). Trimming removed 0 bases from V and 0 bases from J, with 12 bases in between. This CDR3 is 17 amino acids long. In germline, CDR1 is LNHNV, CDR2 YYDKDF (reference sequence). In nucleotides, the CDR3 is TGTGCCACCAGCAGAGAGCGGGGTATTATCTCCTACAATGAGCAGTTCTTC. Protein product: CATSRERGIISYNEQFF.

This chain uses TRBV5-1 with TRBJ2-5, with TRBD2 matching over 9 bases. In germline, CDR1 is SGHRS, CDR2 YFSETQ. This CDR3 has 16 residues. V lost 6 bases and J lost 5; bases outside the gene matches: 14. The chain's CDR3 is CASTQILSGRIETQYF. The CDR3 DNA reads as TGCGCCAGCACGCAAATTCTGAGCGGGAGGATCGAGACCCAGTACTTC.

The chain joins TRBV29-1 to TRBJ2-7, with 13 bases matching TRBD2. The CDR3 has 16 residues. CDR1 is SQVTM and CDR2 is ANQGSEA in the germline V gene. The junction had 9 bases not matched to a gene; V was cut back by 4 bases and J by 3 bases. This CDR3 reads CSVGTSGTSGIYEQYF. The CDR3 nucleotides read TGCAGCGTTGGGACTTCCGGGACTAGCGGGATCTACGAGCAGTACTTC.

The gene calls are TRBV7-9 and TRBJ1-6; unclear D gene. The germline gives CDR1 SEHNR, CDR2 FQNEAQ (reference sequence). The CDR3 has 15 amino acids. Trimming cost V 4 bases and J 8 bases, with 15 bases left between them. For the CDR3, the DNA is TGTGCCAGCAGCTACGGGCCTGGAGAAGATTCACCCCTCCACTTT. As protein: CASSYGPGEDSPLHF. The variable domain in full, completed from reference TRBV7-9 and TRBJ1-6, reads DTGVSQNPRHKITKRGQNVTFRCDPISEHNRLYWYRQTLGQGPEFLTYFQNEAQLEKSRLLSDRFSAERPKGSFSTLEIQRTEQGDSAMYLCASSYGPGEDSPLHFGNGTRLTVT.

Here the CDR3 reads CASRLPLDVNHNYGYTF. The CDR3 DNA follows: TGTGCCAGCAGGCTCCCTCTGGACGTCAACCATAACTATGGCTACACCTTC. The rearrangement uses TRBV28 and TRBJ1-2, with no clear D. Trimming removed 6 bases from V and 1 base from J, with 21 bases in between. Germline CDR1 and CDR2: MDHEN and SYDVKM. This CDR3 has 17 residues.

The chain combines TRBV6-5 with TRBJ1-6; TRBD1 matches 8 bases. The germline V gene has CDR1 MNHEY and CDR2 SVGAGI. With V trimmed by 7 bases and J by 5 bases, 4 bases remained unmatched. The CDR3 extends over 14 amino acids. The CDR3 spells CASTSTGDNSPLHF. The CDR3, as DNA: TGTGCCAGCACCTCGACAGGGGATAATTCACCCCTCCACTTT.

The chain employs TRBV19 and TRBJ2-5; D may be TRBD2 (6 bases). V lost 3 bases to trimming and J lost 5 bases, with 13 bases between them. This CDR3 comprises 14 residues. Germline CDR1 LNHDA, CDR2 SQIVND (reference sequence). The CDR3 here is CASSIGGIGETQYF. Written as DNA, the CDR3 is TGTGCCAGTAGTATCGGGGGAATAGGGGAGACCCAGTACTTC.

This chain uses TRBV4-3 with TRBJ2-7, with D perhaps TRBD1 (7 bases). V shed 5 bases and J shed 2 bases, with 16 bases lying between them. The germline V gene encodes CDR1 LGHNA and CDR2 YSLEER. This CDR3 is 15 amino acids long. This CDR3 reads CASSSGGLHTYEQYF. The CDR3 bases are TGCGCCAGCAGCTCAGGGGGACTCCATACCTACGAGCAGTACTTC.

The chain is built from TRBV2 and TRBJ2-3, with a possible D match to TRBD2 (6 bases). The CDR3 sequence is 15 residues long. Germline assignment: CDR1 SNHLY and CDR2 FYNNEI. For the CDR3, the DNA is TGTGGCAGGCTAGTTCCGGGACTTAGCACAGATACGCAGTATTTT. This sequence encodes CGRLVPGLSTDTQYF.

The CDR3 nucleotides are TGCGCCAGCAGCCAAGACCCCCTTGGCTACACCTTC. Amino acid sequence: CASSQDPLGYTF. This chain connects TRBV4-1 to TRBJ1-2; D remains ambiguous. CDR3 length: 12 residues. Germline assignment: CDR1 MGHRA and CDR2 YSYEKL. V gave up 0 bases and J gave up 7 bases, with 6 bases separating them.

J is TRBJ2-7 and V is TRBV28; D gene unclear. CDR3 length: 14 amino acids. Germline V gene data show CDR1 as MDHEN and CDR2 as SYDVKM. The V gene lost 3 bases and the J gene lost 1 base, with 10 bases spanning the gap. This CDR3 is CASSFRGWSYEQYF. CDR3 in DNA: TGTGCCAGCAGTTTCCGTGGATGGTCCTACGAGCAGTACTTC.

The V call is TRBV4-1, the J call TRBJ2-7; D unresolved. Germline V CDR1 and CDR2: MGHRA, YSYEKL. The CDR3 has 15 amino acids. The V end lost 4 bases, the J end lost 3 bases, and 16 bases lay between the germline ends. As DNA, the CDR3 is TGCGCCAGCAGCCCCTCCCACCAGACTGTCTACGAGCAGTACTTC. Residues: CASSPSHQTVYEQYF.